This T cell receptor (beta chain) was obtained from a study of blood T cell repertoires in COVID-19 (dated by TCRdb to 2018 to 2020). Study-wide context: Samples from collaborators originated in the United States, Italy and Spain and spanned both the acute and convalescent phases of COVID-19. The material from the prospective study consisted of cDNA or gDNA derived from T cells, B-cell-depleted T cells, or PBMCs. Deeply sampled blood TCRbeta repertoires from subjects exposed to, actively infected with, or recovered from COVID-19 were included in the dataset. The repertoires were made available in a free public database intended to serve as a resource for research on the immune response to SARS-CoV-2. Samples came from the ongoing ImmuneRACE study (first 160 participants) plus 1,254 subjects from 6 global collaborators. A de-identified subject ID, COVID-19 status, age in years and sex were almost always included in the sample metadata. Where available, HLA class I and class II types were obtained from metadata supplied by the sample provider rather than from assay-based typing.

This clone was picked up one time. Its antigen remains unidentified. Base qualities were left out, and no much larger clone turns up one base away. Results the study describes overall, beyond this receptor: Clinical and demographic metadata were provided uncurated, with the amount varying by source and participant.

TCRbeta CDR3 regions were amplified from genomic DNA using the immunoSEQ Assay, a bias-controlled multiplex PCR. In the authors' own workflow: The number of nucleated cells in each sample was estimated from the amplification of reference gene primers within the assay. To quantify the absolute abundance of each unique TCRbeta CDR3 rearrangement, sequence reads were collapsed and filtered. For each sample, productive Simpson clonality was calculated by taking the square root of Simpson's diversity index across productive rearrangements. Here the immuneACCESS table is served through TCRdb, limited to in-frame sequences with V and J called. Missing clones are a known gap in these copies; in checked studies unresolved V genes cover under half, and the rest lacks a known reason. V, J and clone size are those of that table, while D and trimming were read from the DNA. Within this sample are about 200,000 clones, with over 75% of them counted one time only. Jointly, the top ten make up approximately 8% of the sample.

The collaborating institutions used their own protocols to collect whole blood in K2EDTA tubes. For TCRbeta analysis, collaborator samples were shipped as frozen whole blood, as isolated PBMCs, or as DNA extracted from either sample type. The receptor was derived from a woman of 80 years or more with acute or convalescent COVID-19. The sequencing input was peripheral blood.

The CDR3 region reads CASRTGQGWYEQFF. The base sequence is TGTGCCAGCAGGACGGGACAGGGTTGGTATGAGCAGTTCTTC. The V and J genes are TRBV7-2 and TRBJ2-1, and 9 junctional nucleotides match TRBD1. Taken from cysteine to phenylalanine, the CDR3 has 14 residues. Of the read, only the CDR3 DNA is kept; its 42 bases are in frame from base 1. Relative to germline, V is missing 6 bases and J is missing 8 bases, with 8 bases of the junction outside any gene match. CDR1 SGHTA and CDR2 FQGNSA were looked up in the germline V gene. Beyond the CDR3, the reference TRBV7-2 and TRBJ2-1 genes provide the residues; the full variable domain reads: GAGVSQSPSNKVTEKGKDVELRCDPISGHTALYWYRQSLGQGLEFLIYFQGNSAPDKSGLPSDRFSAERTGGSVSTLTIQRTQQEDSAVYLCASRTGQGWYEQFFGPGTRLTVL.